Shown below are 16 T cell receptor beta chains from a single sample sequenced in a study of cytomegalovirus exposure and HLA in healthy donors. PCR involved 60 Vbeta and 13 Jbeta primers. Sequencing was performed with immunoSEQ multiplex PCR; in TCRdb, only in-frame clones are kept and a portion is missing. The repertoire includes tens of thousands of clones, less than 80% of them detected once, and more than 1.3% sits in the top ten. The sequencing input was PBMCs. All receptors derive from a male donor in good health and CMV-seronegative.

Here the CDR3 DNA reads TGTGCCAGCAGCTCTCCCGACAGGGGCTATCCCAAAAACATTCAGTACTTC. Translation: CASSSPDRGYPKNIQYF. This rearrangement joins TRBV6-7 to TRBJ2-4; 8 positions match TRBD1. TRBV6-7 is noted as an ORF with a role that remains uncertain. The CDR3 length is 17 residues. With 6 bases clipped from V and 2 bases from J, the junction kept 12 bases outside the gene matches.

CDR3 in amino acids: CASSWAYTGELFF. CDR3 sequence (DNA): TGTGCCAGCAGCTGGGCCTACACCGGGGAGCTGTTTTTT. The rearrangement uses TRBV14 and TRBJ2-2; D unclear. The germline V and J ends were trimmed by 5 bases and 3 bases, with 7 bases remaining between them. This CDR3 is built from 13 residues. CDR1 is SGHDN and CDR2 is FVKESK in the germline V gene.

The genes are TRBV5-4 and TRBJ1-2, with unresolved D. From germline, CDR1 is SGHNT and CDR2 YYREEE (reference sequence). The germline V and J ends were trimmed by 4 bases and 6 bases, with 16 bases remaining between them. The CDR3 has 14 amino acids. CDR3 loop: CASSRGSGIDGYTF. CDR3 sequence (DNA): TGTGCCAGCAGCCGCGGATCGGGGATCGATGGCTACACCTTC. The whole variable domain, filled in from reference TRBV5-4 and TRBJ1-2, reads ETGVTQSPTHLIKTRGQQVTLRCSSQSGHNTVSWYQQALGQGPQFIFQYYREEENGRGNFPPRFSGLQFPNYSSELNVNALELDDSALYLCASSRGSGIDGYTFGSGTRLTVV.

This clone was observed a handful of times. The V and J genes are TRBV6-4 and TRBJ2-2; TRBD2 aligns across 8 bases. The junction had 0 bases not matched to a gene; V was cut back by 3 bases and J by 3 bases. Germline V gene data show CDR1 as MRHNA and CDR2 as SNTAGT. The CDR3 runs to 14 residues. The CDR3 is CASSERGDTGELFF. Here the CDR3 DNA reads TGTGCCAGCAGTGAGCGGGGGGACACCGGGGAGCTGTTTTTT.

This clone was recorded a few times. The chain carries TRBV6-5 and TRBJ1-6, with D maybe TRBD1 (5 bases). Germline-derived CDR1 and CDR2 are MNHEY and SVGAGI. CDR3 length equals 14 residues. Trimming cost V 0 bases and J 5 bases, with 5 bases left between them. The CDR3 region is CASSYSRDNSPLHF. The CDR3 coding sequence is TGTGCCAGCAGTTACTCCAGGGATAATTCACCCCTCCACTTT.

This clone was seen a few times. The gene calls are TRBV10-3 and TRBJ1-2, with 8 bases aligning to TRBD1. The CDR3 is 17 amino acids. V lost 4 bases, J lost 1 base, and 11 bases stayed unmatched. Germline V CDR1 and CDR2: ENHRY, SYGVKD. The CDR3 spells CAISGPGGQNSNYGYTF. The CDR3 nucleotides read TGTGCCATCAGTGGCCCAGGGGGCCAGAACAGTAACTATGGCTACACCTTC.

This chain connects TRBV2 to TRBJ2-4; the match to TRBD1 covers 7 bases. Germline V gene lookup returns CDR1 SNHLY and CDR2 FYNNEI. The CDR3 sequence is 16 residues long. Unmatched junction bases numbered 10, after V lost 5 bases and J lost 3 bases. CDR3 amino acids: CASSSGQALVKNIQYF. The CDR3 bases are TGTGCCAGCAGTTCCGGACAGGCCCTAGTCAAAAACATTCAGTACTTC.

The table lists this clone with a few counts. The chain carries TRBV18 and TRBJ1-5, with 8 bases that match TRBD1. Germline V gene sequence: CDR1 KGHSH, CDR2 LQKENI. The CDR3 extends over 15 amino acids. The ends lost 3 bases at V and 5 bases at J; junction bases unmatched: 6. CDR3 amino acids: CASSPSTGGDQPQHF. The DNA for the CDR3 is TGTGCCAGCTCACCCTCAACAGGGGGGGATCAGCCCCAGCATTTT.

CDR3 coding DNA: TGTGCCAGCATGGGGGGGCTAAGGAACACTGAAGCTTTCTTT. It encodes CASMGGLRNTEAFF. The gene calls are TRBV28 and TRBJ1-1, with D maybe TRBD1 (6 bases). Per germline, CDR1 MDHEN and CDR2 SYDVKM. The length of the CDR3 is 14 residues. Trimming removed 7 bases from V and 1 base from J, with 13 bases in between.

The chain combines TRBV21-1 with TRBJ2-3; TRBD2 was called by the table and not checked on the DNA. TRBV21-1 corresponds to a pseudogene. The CDR3 length is 17 residues. For the CDR3, the DNA is TGTGCCAGCAGCAAAGGTGCAGCCCGGGGGGCCACAGATACGCAGTATTTT. This sequence encodes CASSKGAARGATDTQYF.

V and J are TRBV6-4 and TRBJ2-1; TRBD2 aligns across 13 bases. J was trimmed by 7 bases and V by 6 bases; bases with no gene match: 12. CDR3 length equals 17 residues. Germline values: CDR1 MRHNA, CDR2 SNTAGT. The CDR3 DNA is TGTGCCAGCAGCCAAACTAAACTAGCGGGAGGGTGGAATGAGCAGTTCTTC. Protein sequence: CASSQTKLAGGWNEQFF.

The rearrangement links TRBV2 to TRBJ2-6, with a weak D call TRBD2 (6 bases). CDR3 length: 17 residues. CDR1 is SNHLY, CDR2 FYNNEI, per germline. The germline V and J ends were trimmed by 6 bases and 4 bases, with 19 bases remaining between them. The CDR3 is CASRGGAGRSGANVLTF. In DNA, the CDR3 is TGTGCCAGCAGGGGGGGAGCAGGTCGGTCCGGGGCCAACGTCCTGACTTTC.

The chain couples TRBV11-2 to TRBJ2-4, with TRBD1 identical over 9 bases. CDR1 and CDR2 (germline): SGHAT, FQNNGV. V was pared by 1 base and J by 1 base, with 8 bases of the junction left unmatched. The CDR3 covers 18 residues. DNA of the CDR3: TGTGCCAGCAGCTTAGTAGGGACAGGGAGAGGTGCCAAAAACATTCAGTACTTC. It is translated as CASSLVGTGRGAKNIQYF.

As DNA, the CDR3 is TGTGCCAGCAGTGCCCTCTCGCGGGAGAACACCATATATTTT. Its translation is CASSALSRENTIYF. The V gene is TRBV28, the J gene TRBJ1-3; D is unresolved. V was shortened by 5 bases and J by 7 bases, with 15 bases between the two germline ends. The CDR3 covers 14 residues. Germline V gives CDR1 MDHEN, CDR2 SYDVKM.

This chain connects TRBV7-2 to TRBJ1-4; D not resolved. The germline V gene encodes CDR1 SGHTA and CDR2 FQGNSA. Trimming removed 5 bases at V and 7 bases at J, with 8 bases between. The CDR3 sequence is 12 residues long. CDR3 bases: TGTGCCAGCAGCCTATCCTCTGAAAAACTGTTTTTT. It codes for CASSLSSEKLFF.

This clone has a single count. The chain couples TRBV25-1 to TRBJ2-7; D is perhaps TRBD2 (6 bases). Trimming cost V 7 bases and J 0 bases, with 13 bases left between them. The CDR3 extends over 14 amino acids. Germline CDR1 MGHDK, CDR2 SYGVNS. This chain's CDR3 is CASKVDGSSYEQYF. CDR3 DNA: TGTGCCAGCAAAGTAGACGGGAGCTCCTACGAGCAGTACTTC.